These T cell receptor beta chains were read from a single sample in a study of brain T cells in children with intractable seizures. Profiling relied on immunoSEQ multiplex PCR, and the TCRdb table lists in-frame clones only, not all of them. The sample shows about 80,000 clones, around 91% of them seen only once. The specimen was peripheral blood, collected at surgery. These receptors came from a girl aged 2-10 years with Rasmussen encephalitis and intractable seizures. CDR3s include the opening cysteine and the closing phenylalanine or tryptophan. D genes are given only for firm matches. Clone size is given for some rows only: seen once, a few or many times, or a class if the clone is expanded.

d_call,j_call,clone_size,v_call,cdr3_nt,cdr3_aa
TRBD1,TRBJ2-7,.,TRBV5-1,TGCGCCAGCAGCTTGGCCGAACAGGGGGCCAGGGAGCAGTACTTC,CASSLAEQGAREQYF
.,TRBJ1-4,once,TRBV29-1,TGCAGCGTTGAAGGGGTGGGGGCCACTAATGAAAAACTGTTTTTT,CSVEGVGATNEKLFF
.,TRBJ1-2,once,TRBV4-1,TGCGCCAGCAGTGCGGGCGCCTCCTATGGCTACACCTTC,CASSAGASYGYTF
.,TRBJ2-7,.,TRBV5-1,TGCGCCAGCAGCTTGGCACTGAACTACGAGCAGTACTTC,CASSLALNYEQYF
.,TRBJ2-3,.,TRBV28,TGTGCCAGCAGTCCCCCCGGGACAGATACGCAGTATTTT,CASSPPGTDTQYF
TRBD1,TRBJ2-7,.,TRBV5-6,TGTGCCAGCAGCTTGGCCCGGACAGGTTGGAGAGACGAGCAGTACTTC,CASSLARTGWRDEQYF
TRBD2,TRBJ2-1,.,TRBV30,TGTGCCTGGAGTTTAGGTAGCGGGAGTGAGCAGTTCTTC,CAWSLGSGSEQFF
.,TRBJ1-5,.,TRBV5-5,TGTGCCAGCAGCTTGGAGGGGCGCAATCAGCCCCAGCATTTT,CASSLEGRNQPQHF
TRBD1,TRBJ1-1,.,TRBV2,TGTGCCAGCGGGAGGGGGCCGCAAGAAGCTTTCTTT,CASGRGPQEAFF
TRBD2,TRBJ2-1,.,TRBV2,TGTGCCAGCAGTTATAGACTAGCGGGAGGTAGAGAGCAGTTCTTC,CASSYRLAGGREQFF
TRBD2,TRBJ2-7,.,TRBV5-4,TGTGCCAGCAGCTCTCTTTTAGCGGGTGTCTACGAGCAGTACTTC,CASSSLLAGVYEQYF
TRBD1,TRBJ1-6,.,TRBV6-6,TGTGCCAGCAGTCGGACAGGGAGCTCCTATAATTCACCCCTCCACTTT,CASSRTGSSYNSPLHF
TRBD1,TRBJ1-2,.,TRBV29-1,TGCAGTGGGACCACAGGGGATACTGGCTACACCTTC,CSGTTGDTGYTF
.,TRBJ1-5,few,TRBV5-1,TGCGCCAGCAGCATGGACATAAATCAGCCCCAGCATTTT,CASSMDINQPQHF
.,TRBJ2-7,.,TRBV27,TGTGCCAGCAGTTCAAAAAGCGGGCCCTCCTACGAGCAGTACTTC,CASSSKSGPSYEQYF
TRBD2,TRBJ2-7,.,TRBV5-1,TGCGCCAGCAGCCCCTTTGGGGGAGGGACTCTTTACGAGCAGTACTTC,CASSPFGGGTLYEQYF
.,TRBJ1-5,.,TRBV18,TGTGCCAGCTCACCACGTCACAGGGATAGCAATCAGCCCCAGCATTTT,CASSPRHRDSNQPQHF
.,TRBJ2-3,.,TRBV29-1,TGCAGCGGGGGGACTTTGGATACGCAGTATTTT,CSGGTLDTQYF
.,TRBJ1-2,.,TRBV7-8,TGTGCCAGCAGCTTATTAGAGGGTCGGGATGGCTACACCTTC,CASSLLEGRDGYTF
TRBD2,TRBJ2-7,.,TRBV15,TGTGCCACCAGCAGCGGGACTAGCGGGAGGGCCCCCTACGAGGAGCAGTACTTC,CATSSGTSGRAPYEEQYF
TRBD1,TRBJ2-7,.,TRBV18,TGTGCCAGCTCACCAAACAGGGGCAACGAGCAGTACTTC,CASSPNRGNEQYF
TRBD1,TRBJ1-5,few,TRBV9,TGTGCCAGCAGCGAAGGGACAGGTAGGGAGCCCCAGCATTTT,CASSEGTGREPQHF
TRBD2,TRBJ2-1,.,TRBV7-3,TGTGCCAGCAGCCCTCTAGCGGGCGACCTTACTGAGCAGTTCTTC,CASSPLAGDLTEQFF
TRBD1,TRBJ2-2,.,TRBV27,TGTGCCAGCAGTTCGGACAGGGCTGGCACCGGGGAGCTGTTTTTT,CASSSDRAGTGELFF
.,TRBJ1-1,.,TRBV5-1,TGCGCCAGCAGAGAAATAGGGGGGCTGAGGGGCACTGAAGCTTTCTTT,CASREIGGLRGTEAFF
TRBD1,TRBJ2-1,.,TRBV18,TGTGCCAGCTCACCACAACAGGGGGTGAATGAGCAGTTCTTC,CASSPQQGVNEQFF
.,TRBJ2-7,.,TRBV27,TGTGCCAGCAGTTTCGGGGACGTCTCCTACGAGCAGTACTTC,CASSFGDVSYEQYF
.,TRBJ2-3,.,TRBV9,TGTGCCAGCAGCGTAGTGGGTTCTATCGGGGATACGCAGTATTTT,CASSVVGSIGDTQYF
TRBD1,TRBJ1-1,.,TRBV13,TGTGCCAGCAGCTTGGGACAGGGAGGCACTGAAGCTTTCTTT,CASSLGQGGTEAFF
.,TRBJ2-2,.,TRBV7-3,TGTGCCAGCAGCCCCCTGGCTACCGGGGAGCTGTTTTTT,CASSPLATGELFF
.,TRBJ1-1,.,TRBV5-4,TGTGCCAGCAGCTCTGACCTGCCACGTGAAGCTTTCTTT,CASSSDLPREAFF
.,TRBJ2-3,.,TRBV18,TGTGCCAGCTCACCACGTCTGCAGGGCACGGGAGATACGCAGTATTTT,CASSPRLQGTGDTQYF
TRBD1,TRBJ2-7,.,TRBV27,TGTGCCAGCAGTTCCACAGGGGGTTCCTACGAGCAGTACTTC,CASSSTGGSYEQYF
.,TRBJ1-1,once,TRBV13,TGTGCCAGCAGCGCCGAGGGTAAAGGGGCTGAAGCTTTCTTT,CASSAEGKGAEAFF
.,TRBJ1-1,.,TRBV3-1/TRBV3-2,TGTGCCAGCAGCCGGGGGGGGGTTGAAGCTTTCTTT,CASSRGGVEAFF
.,TRBJ1-1,.,TRBV14,TGTGCCAGCAGCCTCTCTCGGGACGAAGCTTTCTTT,CASSLSRDEAFF
.,TRBJ1-3,many,TRBV2,TGTGCCAGCAGTTTCGACAGTGGGAGAAACACCATATATTTT,CASSFDSGRNTIYF
.,TRBJ1-4,.,TRBV5-6,TGTGCCAGCAGCTTGGCTAATGAAAAACTGTTTTTT,CASSLANEKLFF
.,TRBJ2-1,.,TRBV2,TGTGCCAGCAGTGAGAGCGTTAACTCCTACAATGAGCAGTTCTTC,CASSESVNSYNEQFF
.,TRBJ2-7,.,TRBV5-1,TGCGCCAGCAGGGTCTACGAGCAGTACTTC,CASRVYEQYF
TRBD2,TRBJ2-3,.,TRBV4-2,TGTGCCAGCAGCCAAGATCTGGTTAGCGGGAGGGCCTACACAGATACGCAGTATTTT,CASSQDLVSGRAYTDTQYF
.,TRBJ2-1,.,TRBV29-1,TGCAGCGTTGGGGGGGCCGAGTTCTTC,CSVGGAEFF
TRBD1,TRBJ2-4,.,TRBV5-6,TGTGCCAGCAGCGTATTCGTGGCCAGGGGGATTGGCATTCAGTACTTC,CASSVFVARGIGIQYF
.,TRBJ2-1,.,TRBV7-9,TGTGCCAGCAGCTTAACAGAATGGTCCTACAATGAGCAGTTCTTC,CASSLTEWSYNEQFF
.,TRBJ1-6,.,TRBV6-1,TGTGCCAGCAGTGAATGGAAGGCTTCACCCCTCCACTTT,CASSEWKASPLHF
TRBD1,TRBJ1-6,.,TRBV30,TGTGCCTCCGGGGACAGGAATAATTCACCCCTCCACTTT,CASGDRNNSPLHF
.,TRBJ1-1,.,TRBV28,TGTGCCAGCAGCTATAGGGGCACTGAAGCTTTCTTT,CASSYRGTEAFF
.,TRBJ1-5,.,TRBV27,TGTGCCAGCAGTTTAGCGGGCGGTAGCAATCAGCCCCAGCATTTT,CASSLAGGSNQPQHF
TRBD1,TRBJ2-2,.,TRBV27,TGTGCCAGCAGACAATATCCGGGACAGGGTCGAATTGGGTCCGGGGAGCTGTTTTTT,CASRQYPGQGRIGSGELFF
.,TRBJ2-7,.,TRBV11-3,TGTGCCAGCAGCTTTTCCTACGAGCAGTACTTC,CASSFSYEQYF
.,TRBJ1-5,.,TRBV11-1,TGTGCCAGCAGCACAGGCATAAATCAGCCCCAGCATTTT,CASSTGINQPQHF
.,TRBJ1-1,.,TRBV12-3/TRBV12-4,TGTGCCAGCACCCCCGGGAGGTACAATGAAGCTTTCTTT,CASTPGRYNEAFF
.,TRBJ2-1,.,TRBV4-2,TGTGCCAGCAGCCAGTGGAGAGGCGATGAGCAGTTCTTC,CASSQWRGDEQFF
TRBD2,TRBJ2-1,.,TRBV7-3,TGTGCCAGCAGCTCCGAGACTAGCGGGATCTACAATGAGCAGTTCTTC,CASSSETSGIYNEQFF
.,TRBJ2-7,.,TRBV3-1/TRBV3-2,TGTGCCAGCAGTGGGACTGACCGTCTCGAGCAGTACTTC,CASSGTDRLEQYF
.,TRBJ2-5,.,TRBV19,TGTGCCAGTAGTCCCGCCGGGGGTCAAGAGACCCAGTACTTC,CASSPAGGQETQYF
.,TRBJ2-1,.,TRBV2,TGTGCCAGCAGTTATGGCAATGAGCAGTTCTTC,CASSYGNEQFF